These 8 T cell receptor beta chains were all obtained from the same sample, sequenced in a study of cytomegalovirus exposure and HLA in healthy donors. PCR involved 60 Vbeta and 13 Jbeta primers. The repertoire was sequenced with immunoSEQ multiplex PCR; TCRdb's copy has only in-frame clones and lacks some. This table has just over 150,000 clones, 75% to 80% appearing once. The material sequenced was PBMCs. These receptors were obtained from a woman in her thirties or forties in good health and CMV-seronegative.

This rearrangement joins TRBV19 to TRBJ2-7; D is possibly TRBD1 (6 bases). This CDR3 spans 13 amino acids. Looked up from germline, CDR1 is LNHDA and CDR2 is SQIVND (reference sequence). Trimming stripped 10 bases from V and 1 base from J, with 14 bases between. The CDR3 bases are TGTGCCACCCGGGACAAGCGATCCTACGAGCAGTACTTC. Its protein is CATRDKRSYEQYF.

Notes on this clone: The junction shows a germline mismatch at one end, possibly a read error. The chain uses TRBV2 and TRBJ2-1; 9 bases align to TRBD2. Germline CDR1 SNHLY, CDR2 FYNNEI. This CDR3 comprises 14 residues. The CDR3 nucleotides are TGTGCCAGCAGTAAAGCGGGGGGTTGGGGTGAGCAGTTCTTC. This codes for CASSKAGGWGEQFF.

This chain links TRBV5-1 with TRBJ2-6, with D tentatively TRBD2 (6 bases). The V gene's germline CDR1 is SGHRS and CDR2 YFSETQ. Trimming took off 3 bases at V and 0 bases at J, with 10 bases between the two ends. The CDR3 runs to 16 residues. This chain's CDR3 is CASSSGGTSGANVLTF. The CDR3, as DNA: TGCGCCAGCAGCTCGGGCGGGACCTCTGGGGCCAACGTCCTGACTTTC.

The rearrangement uses TRBV19 and TRBJ1-1; TRBD1 aligns across 10 bases. CDR1 and CDR2 from the germline V gene are LNHDA and SQIVND (reference sequence). After removal of 6 bases from V and 2 bases from J, the junction contained 9 bases not matched to a gene. The CDR3 totals 16 residues. The CDR3, as DNA: TGTGCCAGTAGACCGTGGGACAGGGGATTAAACACTGAAGCTTTCTTT. Translated: CASRPWDRGLNTEAFF.

The V gene is TRBV18, the J gene TRBJ2-1; D gene uncertain. There are 13 residues in the CDR3. V lost 0 bases and J lost 6, with 6 bases in between. Per germline, CDR1 KGHSH and CDR2 LQKENI. The chain's CDR3 is CASSPPSSNEQFF. The DNA for the CDR3 is TGTGCCAGCTCACCACCATCCAGCAATGAGCAGTTCTTC.

The genes are TRBV21-1 and TRBJ2-3; TRBD2 reflects the table's D call only, with no check against the DNA. TRBV21-1 is marked as a pseudogene. This CDR3 spans 18 amino acids. The CDR3 here is CASSFRGRLAECTDTQYF. The CDR3 nucleotides are TGTGCCAGCAGCTTCCGGGGACGGCTAGCGGAGTGCACAGATACGCAGTATTTT.

The chain uses TRBV12-5 and TRBJ1-2, with D perhaps TRBD1 (6 bases). The CDR3 is made up of 12 amino acids. The V and J ends lost 3 bases and 7 bases respectively, with 9 bases between them. Germline CDR1 reads LGHNT; CDR2 reads FRNRAP. CDR3 in amino acids: CASGFSGVGYTF. The CDR3, as DNA: TGTGCTAGTGGTTTCTCAGGGGTTGGCTACACCTTC.

The chain links TRBV6-5 to TRBJ1-4; D is uncertain. The V gene lost 6 bases and the J gene lost 0 bases, with 11 bases spanning the gap. The CDR3 length is 15 residues. Germline V CDR1 and CDR2: MNHEY, SVGAGI. The CDR3 region has the DNA TGTGCCAGCAGGTATAACACCGCAACTAATGAAAAACTGTTTTTT. This codes for CASRYNTATNEKLFF.